Each of the 23 T cell receptor beta chains below was sequenced from the same sample in a study of early T cells in non-severe SARS-CoV-2 infection. One entry per CDR3 protein results from TCRdb running MiXCR on the 5' RACE reads. This table holds about 48,000 distinct CDR3 sequences, around 10% found once. The sequencing sample was made of whole blood. These receptors were collected from an adult who was a healthcare worker with PCR-confirmed SARS-CoV-2 infection or an uninfected control (not recorded which).

This clonotype was detected ten times or more. The chain combines TRBV5-8 with TRBJ2-3, with D possibly matching TRBD1 (5 bases). This CDR3 contains 17 residues. V was cut by 0 bases and J by 2 bases, with 16 bases left in between. Germline-derived CDR1 and CDR2 are SGHTS and YDEGEE. The CDR3 bases are TGTGCCAGCAGCTTGGTCAGGGCGACTGACCACACAGATACGCAGTATTTT. Amino acids: CASSLVRATDHTDTQYF.

The V gene is TRBV20-1, the J gene TRBJ2-7; perhaps TRBD1 as D (5 bases). Trimming shortened V by 1 base and J by 5 bases, and 6 bases separated the two germline ends. Looked up from germline, CDR1 is DFQATT and CDR2 is SNEGSKA (reference sequence). The CDR3 length is 11 residues. The CDR3 DNA reads TGCAGTGCTAGAGTAGGGGACGAGCAGTACTTC. The encoded protein is CSARVGDEQYF.

The table lists this clonotype with many counts. The V gene is TRBV7-3, the J gene TRBJ1-5; unclear D gene. Trimming left V 2 bases short and J 2 bases short, with 4 bases between. Germline CDR1 reads SGHTA; CDR2 reads FQGTGA. This CDR3 spans 13 amino acids. The CDR3 region has the DNA TGTGCCAGCAGCTTAGACCGCAATCAGCCCCAGCATTTT. It translates to CASSLDRNQPQHF.

In its sample, this clonotype was seen once. This sequence joins TRBV9 and TRBJ1-3; 11 bases line up with TRBD1. Germline V gene lookup returns CDR1 SGDLS and CDR2 YYNGEE. The V and J ends lost 3 bases and 6 bases, in that order; junction bases with no gene match: 2. The CDR3 is 14 residues long. The CDR3 coding sequence is TGTGCCAGCAGCGCCGGACAGGGGGCAAACACCATATATTTT. This translates into CASSAGQGANTIYF.

Remarks on this clonotype: An end of the junction does not agree with germline; a read error may underlie this. This sequence joins TRBV7-9 and TRBJ2-5, with TRBD2 identical over 8 bases. Per the germline V gene, CDR1 is SEHNR and CDR2 is FQNEAQ (reference sequence). The CDR3 length is 14 residues. The CDR3 bases are TGTGTCAGCAGCTTATCAGCGGGAGCGGAGACCCAGTACTTC. Amino acids: CVSSLSAGAETQYF.

The V call is TRBV29-1, the J call TRBJ2-7, with 7 bases that match TRBD2. The J segment lost 4 bases and the V segment lost 7 bases, leaving 13 bases of the junction unmatched. CDR3 size: 14 residues. Germline V gives CDR1 SQVTM, CDR2 ANQGSEA. The CDR3 spells CSGQSSGPKYEQYF. Written as DNA, the CDR3 is TGCAGCGGCCAATCTAGCGGACCTAAGTACGAGCAGTACTTC.

This chain connects TRBV4-2 to TRBJ2-1; 7 bases align to TRBD1. Per germline, CDR1 LGHNA and CDR2 YNFKEQ. The CDR3 contains 14 residues. V trimming: 5 bases; J trimming: 9 bases; junction bases outside the gene matches: 10. This CDR3 is CASSKSGTGAEQFF. DNA of the CDR3: TGTGCCAGCAGCAAAAGTGGAACAGGGGCTGAGCAGTTCTTC.

The table lists this clonotype with many counts. This chain links TRBV6-6 with TRBJ2-7; TRBD2 matches 7 bases. V dropped 6 bases and J dropped 6; count of bases not matched to a gene: 14. CDR3 size: 15 residues. CDR1 is MNHNY and CDR2 is SVGAGI in the germline V gene (reference sequence). The CDR3 DNA reads TGTGCCAGCAGCCCAGAGTTAGCGGGCCGGGGCGAGCAGTACTTC. This translates into CASSPELAGRGEQYF.

The gene calls are TRBV9 and TRBJ2-1; D tentatively fits TRBD1 or TRBD2 (7 bases each). The CDR3 has 15 amino acids. Germline CDR1 and CDR2: SGDLS and YYNGEE. Trimming stripped 3 bases from V and 11 bases from J, with 21 bases between. The CDR3 reads CASSGVQGEREKQFF. The CDR3 DNA reads as TGTGCCAGCAGCGGCGTTCAGGGGGAGCGGGAAAAGCAGTTCTTC. The full variable domain, in which reference TRBV9 and TRBJ2-1 provide the parts outside the CDR3, is DSGVTQTPKHLITATGQRVTLRCSPRSGDLSVYWYQQSLDQGLQFLIQYYNGEERAKGNILERFSAQQFPDLHSELNLSSLELGDSALYFCASSGVQGEREKQFFGPGTRLTVL.

This chain joins TRBV12-3 or TRBV12-4 and TRBJ1-1, with D tentatively TRBD1 (5 bases). The CDR3 loop spans 14 amino acids. V was cut by 5 bases and J by 0 bases, with 10 bases left in between. The CDR3, as DNA: TGTGCCAGCAGTCTGGGGGTTATGAACACTGAAGCTTTCTTT. Translating gives CASSLGVMNTEAFF.

This clonotype appeared many times. The DNA for the CDR3 is TGTGCCAGCAGCCTACCCTCACGTCTCACAGATACGCAGTATTTT. Translating it yields CASSLPSRLTDTQYF. The chain links TRBV28 to TRBJ2-3; no clear D gene. Trimming took off 6 bases at V and 2 bases at J, with 15 bases between the two ends. CDR1 and CDR2 from the germline V gene are MDHEN and SYDVKM. This CDR3 is built from 15 residues.

The chain uses TRBV2 and TRBJ2-7, with D possibly TRBD1 on 6 matching bases. Germline CDR1 is SNHLY and CDR2 is FYNNEI. The V and J ends lost 6 bases and 5 bases respectively, with 20 bases between them. CDR3 length equals 15 residues. Here the CDR3 DNA reads TGTGCCAGCAGAGAAAAACTAATACAGGGCCACGAGCAGTACTTC. It translates to CASREKLIQGHEQYF. The full variable domain, its missing parts supplied by reference TRBV2 and TRBJ2-7, is EPEVTQTPSHQVTQMGQEVILRCVPISNHLYFYWYRQILGQKVEFLVSFYNNEISEKSEIFDDQFSVERPDGSNFTLKIRSTKLEDSAMYFCASREKLIQGHEQYFGPGTRLTVT.

This clonotype appeared many times. This chain connects TRBV11-2 to TRBJ1-4; maybe TRBD1 (6 bases). The germline V gene encodes CDR1 SGHAT and CDR2 FQNNGV. The V end lost 4 bases, the J end lost 5 bases, and 14 bases lay between the germline ends. This CDR3 has 15 amino acids. CDR3 region: CASSSSWGQNEKLFF. The CDR3 DNA follows: TGTGCCAGCAGCTCTAGTTGGGGGCAGAATGAAAAACTGTTTTTT.

This clonotype was seen at least ten times. V gene TRBV3-1 combines with J gene TRBJ1-6; D call uncertain. CDR3 length: 14 residues. With 3 bases removed from V and 7 bases from J, the gap between germline ends came to 10 bases. The germline V gene has CDR1 LGHDT and CDR2 YNNKEL (reference sequence). As DNA, the CDR3 is TGTGCCAGCAGCCACGGTGTAAGGAATTCACCCCTCCACTTT. It codes for CASSHGVRNSPLHF.

With regard to this clonotype: A much larger clone differs from this one at a single base, so this may be a read error. The gene calls are TRBV9 and TRBJ1-4; D ambiguous. There are 12 residues in the CDR3. CDR1 is SGDLS and CDR2 is YYNGEE in the germline V gene. V was pared by 4 bases and J by 5 bases, with 6 bases between. CDR3 region: CASSHTNEKLFF. DNA of the CDR3: TGTGCCAGCAGCCATACGAATGAAAAACTGTTTTTT.

The table lists this clonotype with many counts. V usage is TRBV6-5 and J usage is TRBJ1-5, with 7 bases aligning to TRBD1. The CDR3 loop spans 12 amino acids. The V gene end was trimmed by 10 bases and the J gene end by 5 bases; junction bases not matched to a gene: 5. Germline CDR1 is MNHEY and CDR2 is SVGAGI. The CDR3, as DNA: TGTGCCACCTCAGACAGGGATCAGCCCCAGCATTTT. Translated, it gives CATSDRDQPQHF.

This clonotype was seen only a few times. The J gene is TRBJ1-1, the V gene TRBV6-5, with TRBD1 matching 8 bases. The CDR3 runs to 16 residues. Trimming cost V 8 bases and J 4 bases; bases outside gene matches: 15. The V gene's germline CDR1 is MNHEY and CDR2 SVGAGI. The CDR3 is CASRPQGASGSTEAFF. Here the CDR3 DNA reads TGTGCCAGCCGACCCCAGGGGGCGTCGGGGAGCACTGAAGCTTTCTTT.

This clonotype was counted ten times or more. The CDR3 loop reads CASSSQGNYGYTF. In nucleotides, the CDR3 is TGTGCCAGCTCATCACAGGGAAACTATGGCTACACCTTC. The chain links TRBV18 to TRBJ1-2, with D perhaps matching TRBD1 (6 bases). Looked up from germline, CDR1 is KGHSH and CDR2 is LQKENI. V was cut by 5 bases and J by 2 bases, with 9 bases left in between. The CDR3 covers 13 residues.

The gene calls are TRBV7-9 and TRBJ1-4; D not certain. The CDR3 extends over 13 amino acids. Germline V gene data show CDR1 as SEHNR and CDR2 as FQNEAQ (reference sequence). The V and J ends lost 3 bases and 4 bases respectively, with 6 bases between them. The CDR3: CASSFTDNEKLFF. For the CDR3, the DNA is TGTGCCAGCAGCTTCACAGATAATGAAAAACTGTTTTTT.

This clonotype was picked up many times. This rearrangement joins TRBV30 to TRBJ2-1, with 9 bases matching TRBD2. Germline V CDR1 and CDR2: GTSNPN, SVGIG (reference sequence). With V trimmed by 4 bases and J by 2 bases, 3 bases remained unmatched. The CDR3 is 14 amino acids. The CDR3 DNA reads TGTGCCTGGAACCCTAGCGGGGCCTACAATGAGCAGTTCTTC. Translated: CAWNPSGAYNEQFF.

This clonotype was counted many times. The chain couples TRBV18 to TRBJ2-7, with D possibly TRBD1 on 5 matching bases. The germline V gene encodes CDR1 KGHSH and CDR2 LQKENI. Trimming cost V 0 bases and J 2 bases, with 8 bases left between them. The CDR3 contains 14 residues. CDR3 sequence reads: CASSPPTETYEQYF. The CDR3 region has the DNA TGTGCCAGCTCACCACCGACAGAGACCTACGAGCAGTACTTC.

This clonotype was observed many times. This chain connects TRBV5-5 to TRBJ1-2; 12 bases line up with TRBD1. The CDR3 loop spans 18 amino acids. With 0 bases clipped from V and 4 bases from J, the junction kept 10 bases outside the gene matches. In germline, CDR1 is SGHKS, CDR2 YYEKEE (reference sequence). The CDR3 DNA is TGTGCCAGCAGCTTGGAGGCCGGGACAGGGGGCCTTATCTATGGCTACACCTTC. This encodes CASSLEAGTGGLIYGYTF.

The genes are TRBV9 and TRBJ2-1, with TRBD2 matching over 7 bases. V lost 0 bases, J lost 5 bases, and 14 bases stayed unmatched. This CDR3 comprises 18 residues. The germline gives CDR1 SGDLS, CDR2 YYNGEE. The CDR3 reads CASSVGGRAGVAHNEQFF. The CDR3 DNA reads TGTGCCAGCAGCGTAGGAGGAAGGGCGGGAGTGGCCCACAATGAGCAGTTCTTC.